This T cell receptor (beta chain) was captured in a study of neoadjuvant anti-PD-1 for oral cavity cancer. Overall study context: Non-progressing patients received a fourth nivolumab dose near day 43, then surgery on days 50-56. Overall study findings and caveats: Pretreatment Treg/Th17 ratio correlated inversely with post-treatment tumor clonality.

The CDR3 is made up of 14 amino acids. CDR1 SGHAT and CDR2 FQNNGV come from the germline V gene. V was clipped by 3 bases and J by 7 bases, with 12 bases between them. Turning to this clone: What it binds is not known.

Some clones are missing from TCRdb's copy, which holds only in-frame ones; the method was immunoSEQ multiplex PCR. The sample shows under 7,500 clones, around 52% of them seen only once. The sample in question was tumor tissue, obtained before nivolumab (anti-PD-1) treatment. The source is a person aged 40 to 85 with oral cavity squamous cell carcinoma. The chain joins TRBV11-2 to TRBJ1-4; no reliable D call. CDR3 residues: CASSFSKGFEKLFF. The CDR3 coding sequence is TGTGCCAGCAGCTTCTCGAAGGGCTTTGAAAAACTGTTTTTT.